The following is a TCR beta chain sequence with its context. Its antigen is undetermined. The CDR3 is 15 amino acids. V was pared by 3 bases and J by 5 bases, with 15 bases between. The germline V gene has CDR1 SGHKS and CDR2 YYEKEE (reference sequence). Conversion of TCR transcripts into cDNA relied on 5'RACE template switching, which added a universal primer site and UMIs. TCRdb fed the 5' RACE reads into MiXCR, producing one record per CDR3 protein. The repertoire holds approximately 510,000 distinct CDR3 sequences, just over 20% seen once, with approximately 16% in the top ten. These data are taken from a study of T cells after yellow fever vaccination. The wider study: Preparation of the low-cell-number fractions used SMART-Seq v4 Ultra Low Input.

Study-wide points: Abundant clonotypes (contaminants from the bulk population) could be present in FACS-sorted repertoires.

This specimen consisted of PBMCs, obtained more than 20 days after the first yellow fever vaccination. The sequence came from a man between 18 and 29 years old who received the YFV17D yellow fever vaccine. The chain recombines TRBV5-5 with TRBJ2-4; the D call may be TRBD1 or TRBD2 (5 bases each). CDR3 loop: CASSWGSQGQNIQYF. The CDR3 DNA reads TGTGCCAGCAGCTGGGGGTCCCAAGGCCAAAACATTCAGTACTTC.